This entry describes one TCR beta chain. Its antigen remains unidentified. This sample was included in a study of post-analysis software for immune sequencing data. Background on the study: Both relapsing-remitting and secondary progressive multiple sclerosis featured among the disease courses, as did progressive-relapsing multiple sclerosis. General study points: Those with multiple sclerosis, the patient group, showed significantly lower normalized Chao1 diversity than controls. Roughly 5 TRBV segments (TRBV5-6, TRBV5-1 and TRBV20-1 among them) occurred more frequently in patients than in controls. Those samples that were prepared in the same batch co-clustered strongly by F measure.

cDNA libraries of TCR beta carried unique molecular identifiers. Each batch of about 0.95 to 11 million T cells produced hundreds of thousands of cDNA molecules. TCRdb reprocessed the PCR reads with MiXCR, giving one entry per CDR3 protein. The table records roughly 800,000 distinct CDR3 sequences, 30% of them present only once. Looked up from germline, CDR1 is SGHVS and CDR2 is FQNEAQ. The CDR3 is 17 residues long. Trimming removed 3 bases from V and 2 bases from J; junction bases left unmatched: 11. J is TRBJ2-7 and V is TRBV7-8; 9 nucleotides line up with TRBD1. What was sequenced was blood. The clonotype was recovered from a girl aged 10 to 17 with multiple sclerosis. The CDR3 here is CASSFPDGQGTPYEQYF. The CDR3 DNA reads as TGTGCCAGCAGCTTCCCCGATGGACAGGGGACCCCCTACGAGCAGTACTTC.